This T cell receptor (beta chain) was captured by sequencing in a study of response to subunit inactivated influenza vaccine. MiXCR, applied by TCRdb to the RT-PCR reads, yields one record per CDR3 protein. This sample has more than 450,000 distinct CDR3 sequences, with over 9.5% found just once. CDR1 is SEHNR, CDR2 FQNEAQ, per germline (reference sequence). This CDR3 is 14 amino acids long. Trimming cost V 2 bases and J 1 base, with 5 bases left between them. This clonotype was detected ten times or more. This rearrangement joins TRBV7-9 to TRBJ2-2, with D uncertain. This receptor was obtained from a man aged 50-60 years who received an inactivated influenza vaccine. Source: PBMCs from blood, taken on the day of vaccination. In nucleotides, the CDR3 is TGTGCCAGCAGCTTAATAAAGAACACCGGGGAGCTGTTTTTT. Protein: CASSLIKNTGELFF.